Shown below are 16 T cell receptor beta chains from a single sample sequenced in a study of regulatory T cells in long-lasting Graves disease. Time point indicated: newly diagnosed GD, antithyroid drugs for less than 3 months. PBMC RNA served as the TCR library source. iRepertoire HTBI primers and Arm-PCR of CDR3 regions built TCR beta libraries. TCRdb re-analysed the multiplex PCR reads in MiXCR, keeping a single row per CDR3 protein. In the table there are approximately 300,000 distinct CDR3 sequences, approximately 20% of which are singletons. This specimen was peripheral blood mononuclear cells (PBMCs), taken at new diagnosis, from a patient treated with antithyroid drugs. Every receptor here comes from a female donor with Graves disease.

This chain uses TRBV7-3 with TRBJ2-1; no clear D gene. The CDR3 runs 14 residues. V was cut by 4 bases and J by 6 bases, with 13 bases left in between. Looked up from germline, CDR1 is SGHTA and CDR2 is FQGTGA. The CDR3 DNA sequence: TGTGCCAGCAGCTCAAACCCTTTCGTCAATGAGCAGTTCTTC. Residues: CASSSNPFVNEQFF.

This clonotype was seen more than once but under ten times. The V call is TRBV18, the J call TRBJ1-3, with a tentative D call TRBD1 (6 bases). CDR1 is KGHSH, CDR2 LQKENI, per germline. The CDR3 consists of 15 residues. Trimming pared 0 bases from V and 2 bases from J, leaving 8 bases between. CDR3 DNA sequence: TGTGCCAGCTCACCACCGAACAGGGCTGGAAACACCATATATTTT. Amino acid sequence: CASSPPNRAGNTIYF. Supplemented by reference TRBV18 and TRBJ1-3, the full variable domain reads NAGVMQNPRHLVRRRGQEARLRCSPMKGHSHVYWYRQLPEEGLKFMVYLQKENIIDESGMPKERFSAEFPKEGPSILRIQQVVRGDSAAYFCASSPPNRAGNTIYFGEGSWLTVV.

This clonotype has ten or more counts. The V gene is TRBV12-3 or TRBV12-4, the J gene TRBJ2-1, with 9 bases aligning to TRBD2. The CDR3 covers 16 residues. Trimming at V came to 2 bases and at J to 10 bases, leaving 12 bases not matched to a gene. The CDR3, as DNA: TGTGCCAGCAGTTTACCGTGGAGACTAGCGGCGGACGAGCAGTTCTTC. It codes for CASSLPWRLAADEQFF.

This clonotype was found a few times. The CDR3 nucleotides read TGCAGCGCCGGGAGGGAACATAGCTCTGGGGCCAACGTCCTGACTTTC. This sequence encodes CSAGREHSSGANVLTF. The V gene is TRBV20-1, the J gene TRBJ2-6, with TRBD2 identical over 8 bases. Germline-derived CDR1 and CDR2 are DFQATT and SNEGSKA (reference sequence). The CDR3 loop spans 16 amino acids.

This clonotype was observed at least ten times. V and J are TRBV3-1 and TRBJ1-1; D not resolved. V was pared by 5 bases and J by 0 bases, with 7 bases between. The CDR3 consists of 13 residues. The germline CDR1 and CDR2 sequences are LGHDT and YNNKEL (reference sequence). The CDR3 protein is CASSTEVNTEAFF. CDR3 in DNA: TGTGCCAGCAGCACGGAGGTGAACACTGAAGCTTTCTTT.

The CDR3 protein is CSANGNRVDTQYF. CDR3 bases: TGCAGTGCTAATGGAAACAGGGTCGATACGCAGTATTTT. The chain combines TRBV20-1 with TRBJ2-3; possible D gene TRBD1, 6 bases. The CDR3 has 13 residues. V was shortened by 4 bases and J by 6 bases, with 14 bases between the two germline ends. The V gene's germline CDR1 is DFQATT and CDR2 SNEGSKA (reference sequence).

This clonotype was recorded at least ten times. The DNA for the CDR3 is TGTGCCAGCAGTCCTAGCGGGAGAGGGCTGGGGGAGCAGTACTTC. Translation gives CASSPSGRGLGEQYF. The chain couples TRBV13 to TRBJ2-7, with TRBD2 matching over 10 bases. The CDR3 is 15 amino acids. Per germline, CDR1 PRHDT and CDR2 FYEKMQ (reference sequence). The junction had 12 bases not matched to a gene; V was cut back by 6 bases and J by 7 bases. Looking up the rest from reference TRBV13 and TRBJ2-7 gives the full variable domain: AAGVIQSPRHLIKEKRETATLKCYPIPRHDTVYWYQQGPGQDPQFLISFYEKMQSDKGSIPDRFSAQQFSDYHSELNMSSLELGDSALYFCASSPSGRGLGEQYFGPGTRLTVT.

This clonotype was counted many times. V usage is TRBV6-5 and J usage is TRBJ2-7; tentative D call: TRBD1 (6 bases). Germline V lookup: CDR1 MNHEY, CDR2 SVGAGI. Between the trimmed V and J ends, which lost 0 bases and 0 bases, there was a span of 12 bases. This CDR3 has 16 amino acids. The CDR3 here is CASSYSRDTVSYEQYF. Written as DNA, the CDR3 is TGTGCCAGCAGTTACTCCCGGGACACCGTCTCCTACGAGCAGTACTTC.

The rearrangement joins TRBV20-1 to TRBJ1-1, with D possibly TRBD1 on 5 matching bases. Trimming took off 5 bases at V and 7 bases at J, with 11 bases between the two ends. Germline V gene lookup returns CDR1 DFQATT and CDR2 SNEGSKA (reference sequence). This CDR3 region has 11 residues. The CDR3 here is CSAAGMIEAFF. CDR3 DNA: TGCAGTGCTGCAGGGATGATTGAAGCTTTCTTT.

In this sample, this clonotype turned up many times. The chain uses TRBV24-1 and TRBJ1-1; the D is unclear. V lost 8 bases to trimming and J lost 7 bases, with 16 bases between them. This CDR3 has 13 amino acids. The germline V gene has CDR1 KGHDR and CDR2 SFDVKD. CDR3: CATTGRDTNEAFF. In DNA, the CDR3 is TGTGCCACCACTGGCCGCGATACAAATGAAGCTTTCTTT.

This clonotype was seen ten or more times. The V gene is TRBV7-9, the J gene TRBJ1-2; D ambiguous. The V gene lost 3 bases and the J gene lost 0 bases, with 8 bases spanning the gap. This CDR3 is built from 14 residues. Germline assignment: CDR1 SEHNR and CDR2 FQNEAQ (reference sequence). CDR3 loop: CASSFPGPNYGYTF. As DNA, the CDR3 is TGTGCCAGCAGCTTTCCGGGCCCTAACTATGGCTACACCTTC.

The chain is built from TRBV5-1 and TRBJ1-3, with D maybe TRBD1 (6 bases). Deletions cut 6 bases from V and 3 bases from J, with 16 bases between. Germline V lookup: CDR1 SGHRS, CDR2 YFSETQ. The CDR3 runs 15 residues. Here the CDR3 DNA reads TGCGCCAGCACTTCTTCAGGGGATGGTGGAAACACCATATATTTT. Translating it yields CASTSSGDGGNTIYF.

In this sample, this clonotype turned up once. The rearrangement joins TRBV9 to TRBJ2-1; tentative D call: TRBD1 (6 bases). V was trimmed by 0 bases and J by 9 bases, leaving 13 bases between them. Germline CDR1 is SGDLS and CDR2 is YYNGEE. The CDR3 is 14 residues long. In DNA form, the CDR3 reads TGTGCCAGCAGCGTAGGAGGGGAAGGGGGTGAGCAGTTCTTC. Protein: CASSVGGEGGEQFF.

This clonotype was seen repeatedly, ten times or more. The genes are TRBV28 and TRBJ2-3; TRBD2 matches at 9 bases. CDR1 MDHEN and CDR2 SYDVKM come from the germline V gene. The CDR3 is 13 amino acids. CDR3 protein: CVASAGGPDTQYF. CDR3 DNA: TGTGTGGCCTCAGCGGGAGGCCCAGATACGCAGTATTTT.

At least ten counts were recorded for this clonotype. The chain couples TRBV19 to TRBJ2-2, with D unclear. V lost 7 bases and J lost 6, with 18 bases in between. There are 15 residues in the CDR3. The germline V gene encodes CDR1 LNHDA and CDR2 SQIVND (reference sequence). Here the CDR3 DNA reads TGTGCCAGTACCCCAAATGCCCTAGGATCCGGGGAGCTGTTTTTT. Translation gives CASTPNALGSGELFF.

In this sample, this clonotype turned up many times. The J gene is TRBJ2-1, the V gene TRBV24-1; 10 bases map to TRBD2. CDR1 is KGHDR, CDR2 SFDVKD, per germline. Unmatched junction bases numbered 2, after V lost 9 bases and J lost 4 bases. The CDR3 spans 13 residues. As DNA, the CDR3 is TGTGCCACCGAAGCGGGAGGGTACAATGAGCAGTTCTTC. This sequence encodes CATEAGGYNEQFF.